The 7 T cell receptor beta chains below all came from one sample that was sequenced in a study of blood T cell repertoires in COVID-19. The repertoire was sequenced with immunoSEQ multiplex PCR; TCRdb's copy has only in-frame clones and lacks some. The sample has some 87,000 clones, around 90% seen once. The sequencing sample was made of peripheral blood. All receptors derive from a woman in her 70s with acute or convalescent COVID-19.

The rearrangement uses TRBV3-1 (or the pseudogene TRBV3-2) and TRBJ1-1, with D possibly being TRBD1 (5 bases). Trimming took 5 bases from V and 0 from J, leaving 10 bases between them. The length of the CDR3 is 14 residues. Germline V CDR1 and CDR2: LGHDT, YNNKEL (reference sequence). For the CDR3, the DNA is TGTGCCAGCAGCGCACAGGCCCTGAACACTGAAGCTTTCTTT. As protein: CASSAQALNTEAFF.

CDR3 loop: CASSQLVGAGGRNNEQFF. The CDR3 nucleotides read TGTGCCAGCAGCCAATTAGTAGGAGCGGGGGGGCGGAACAATGAGCAGTTCTTC. The V gene is TRBV4-2, the J gene TRBJ2-1; 10 bases fit TRBD2. Germline CDR1 and CDR2: LGHNA and YNFKEQ. The trim removed 2 bases at V and 5 bases at J, leaving 12 bases unmatched. CDR3 length equals 18 residues.

This chain joins TRBV6-1 and TRBJ1-3, with 10 bases fitting TRBD1. This CDR3 spans 17 amino acids. Germline CDR1 reads MNHNS; CDR2 reads SASEGT. J was trimmed by 3 bases and V by 7 bases; bases with no gene match: 12. In DNA form, the CDR3 reads TGTGCCAGCAATGACAGGGGGCGCCCCGTTGATGGAAACACCATATATTTT. Protein: CASNDRGRPVDGNTIYF.

This chain joins TRBV27 and TRBJ2-2, with 10 positions matching TRBD2. V lost 6 bases, J lost 4 bases, and 8 bases stayed unmatched. The CDR3 consists of 16 residues. The germline gives CDR1 MNHEY, CDR2 SMNVEV (reference sequence). The CDR3 nucleotides read TGTGCCAGCAGAAACTCGGGACTAGCGACCACCGGGGAGCTGTTTTTT. Amino acid sequence: CASRNSGLATTGELFF.

The gene calls are TRBV10-3 and TRBJ2-5, with 9 bases matching TRBD1. This CDR3 has 15 amino acids. CDR1 is ENHRY, CDR2 SYGVKD, per germline. Germline trimming cut 6 bases from V and 1 base from J; bases unmatched to any gene: 6. DNA of the CDR3: TGTGCCATCAGATCCCGGGACAGGGCCCAAGAGACCCAGTACTTC. This encodes CAIRSRDRAQETQYF.

The chain combines TRBV3-1 (or the pseudogene TRBV3-2) with TRBJ2-7; D ambiguous. V lost 2 bases, J lost 5 bases, and 13 bases lay in between. CDR3 length: 14 residues. Germline loops: CDR1 LGHDT, CDR2 YNNKEL (reference sequence). CDR3 nucleotides: TGTGCCAGCAGCCAATCGGTATCCCACCACGAGCAGTACTTC. This encodes CASSQSVSHHEQYF.

The gene calls are TRBV10-3 and TRBJ1-5, with unresolved D. The CDR3 is 12 amino acids. The germline V and J ends were trimmed by 8 bases and 3 bases, with 8 bases remaining between them. Germline CDR1 and CDR2: ENHRY and SYGVKD. For the CDR3, the DNA is TGTGCCATCGGGCCTGACAATCAGCCCCAGCATTTT. Protein sequence: CAIGPDNQPQHF.